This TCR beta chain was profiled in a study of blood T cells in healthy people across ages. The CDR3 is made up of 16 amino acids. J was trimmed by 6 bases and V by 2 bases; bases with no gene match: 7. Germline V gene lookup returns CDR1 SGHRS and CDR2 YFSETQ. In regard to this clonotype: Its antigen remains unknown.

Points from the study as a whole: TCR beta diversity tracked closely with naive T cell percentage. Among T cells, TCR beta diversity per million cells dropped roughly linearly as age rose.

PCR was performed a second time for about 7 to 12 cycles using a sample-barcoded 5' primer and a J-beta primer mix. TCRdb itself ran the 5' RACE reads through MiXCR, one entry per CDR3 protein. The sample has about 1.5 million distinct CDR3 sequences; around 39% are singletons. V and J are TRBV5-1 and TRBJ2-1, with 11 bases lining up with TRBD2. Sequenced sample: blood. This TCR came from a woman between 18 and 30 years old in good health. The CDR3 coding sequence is TGCGCCAGCAGCTTCGATCCGGGACTAGCGGTCAATGAGCAGTTCTTC. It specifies CASSFDPGLAVNEQFF.